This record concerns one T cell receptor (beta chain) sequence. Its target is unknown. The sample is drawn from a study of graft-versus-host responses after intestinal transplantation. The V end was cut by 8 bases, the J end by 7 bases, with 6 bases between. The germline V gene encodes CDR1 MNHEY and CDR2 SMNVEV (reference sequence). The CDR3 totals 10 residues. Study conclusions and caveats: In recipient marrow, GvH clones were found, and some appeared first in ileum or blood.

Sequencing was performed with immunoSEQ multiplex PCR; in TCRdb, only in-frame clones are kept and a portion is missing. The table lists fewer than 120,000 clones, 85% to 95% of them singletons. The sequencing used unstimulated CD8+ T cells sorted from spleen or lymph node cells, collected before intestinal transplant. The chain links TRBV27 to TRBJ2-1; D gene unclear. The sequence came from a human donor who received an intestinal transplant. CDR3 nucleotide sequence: TGTGCCAGCGGTCAGAATGAGCAGTTCTTC. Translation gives CASGQNEQFF.